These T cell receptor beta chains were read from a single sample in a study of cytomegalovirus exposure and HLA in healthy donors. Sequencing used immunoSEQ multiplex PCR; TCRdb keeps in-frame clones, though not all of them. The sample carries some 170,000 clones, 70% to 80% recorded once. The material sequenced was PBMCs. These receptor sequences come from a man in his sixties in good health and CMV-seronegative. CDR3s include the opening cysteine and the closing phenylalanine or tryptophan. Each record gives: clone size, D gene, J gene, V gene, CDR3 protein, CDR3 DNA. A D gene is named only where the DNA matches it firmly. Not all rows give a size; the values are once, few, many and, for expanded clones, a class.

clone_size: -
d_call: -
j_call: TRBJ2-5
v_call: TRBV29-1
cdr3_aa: CSVEEYGRGQETQYF
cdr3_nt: TGCAGCGTTGAAGAGTATGGCAGGGGCCAAGAGACCCAGTACTTC

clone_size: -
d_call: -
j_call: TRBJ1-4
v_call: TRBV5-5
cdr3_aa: CASSQYSGRDNEKLFF
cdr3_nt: TGTGCCAGCAGCCAATACTCAGGGCGGGATAATGAAAAACTGTTTTTT

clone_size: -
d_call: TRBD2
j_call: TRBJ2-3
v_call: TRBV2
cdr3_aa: CASGRAGAGTDTQYF
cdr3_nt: TGTGCCAGCGGTCGAGCGGGGGCCGGCACAGATACGCAGTATTTT

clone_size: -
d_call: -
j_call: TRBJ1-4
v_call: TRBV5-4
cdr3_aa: CASSLGQGAQKLFF
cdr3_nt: TGTGCCAGCAGCTTGGGCCAGGGCGCACAAAAACTGTTTTTT

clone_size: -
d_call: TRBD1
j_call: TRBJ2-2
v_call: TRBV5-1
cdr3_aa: CASSQGQYTGELFF
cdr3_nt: TGCGCCAGCAGCCAGGGACAGTACACCGGGGAGCTGTTTTTT

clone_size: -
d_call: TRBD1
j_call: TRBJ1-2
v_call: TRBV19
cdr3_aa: CATKQGDGYTF
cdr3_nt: TGTGCCACCAAACAGGGGGACGGCTACACCTTC

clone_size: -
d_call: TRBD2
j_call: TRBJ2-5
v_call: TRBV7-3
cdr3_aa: CASSWRGGRETQYF
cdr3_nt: TGTGCCAGCAGCTGGCGGGGGGGCCGAGAGACCCAGTACTTC

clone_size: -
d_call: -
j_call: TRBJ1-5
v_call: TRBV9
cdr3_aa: CASSLGGGSMQPQHF
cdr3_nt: TGTGCCAGCAGCCTGGGGGGAGGGAGTATGCAGCCCCAGCATTTT

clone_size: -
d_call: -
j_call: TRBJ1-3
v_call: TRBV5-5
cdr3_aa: CASSPYSGNTIYF
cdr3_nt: TGTGCCAGCAGCCCTTACTCTGGAAACACCATATATTTT

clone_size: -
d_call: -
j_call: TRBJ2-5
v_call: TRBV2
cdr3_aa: CASSEFGQGAGTQYF
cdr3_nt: TGTGCCAGCAGTGAATTCGGGCAGGGCGCTGGGACCCAGTACTTC

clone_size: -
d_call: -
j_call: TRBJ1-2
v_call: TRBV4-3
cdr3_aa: CASRISPVANYGYTF
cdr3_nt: TGCGCCAGCAGGATCTCGCCAGTTGCTAACTATGGCTACACCTTC

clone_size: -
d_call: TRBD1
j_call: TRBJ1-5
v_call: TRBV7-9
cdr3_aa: CASSQITPGQGYQPQHF
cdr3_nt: TGTGCCAGCAGCCAAATCACCCCGGGACAGGGGTATCAGCCCCAGCATTTT

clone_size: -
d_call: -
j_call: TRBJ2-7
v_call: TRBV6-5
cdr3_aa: CASSYDSDYEQYF
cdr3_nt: TGTGCCAGCAGTTACGACAGCGATTACGAGCAGTACTTC

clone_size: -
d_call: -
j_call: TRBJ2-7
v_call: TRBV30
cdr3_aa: CAWSDEYYEQYF
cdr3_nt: TGTGCCTGGAGTGACGAGTACTACGAGCAGTACTTC

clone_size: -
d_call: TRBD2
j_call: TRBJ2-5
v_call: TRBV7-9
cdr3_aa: CASSATSGLGIETQYF
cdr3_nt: TGTGCCAGCAGCGCTACTAGCGGATTGGGGATAGAGACCCAGTACTTC

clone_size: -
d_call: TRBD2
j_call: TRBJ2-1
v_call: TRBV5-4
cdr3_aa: CASSLGGSGGRSYNEQFF
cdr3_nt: TGTGCCAGCAGCCTCGGCGGTAGCGGGGGCCGCTCCTACAATGAGCAGTTCTTC

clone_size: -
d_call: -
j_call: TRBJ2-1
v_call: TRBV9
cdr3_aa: CASTQEAGPAARSSYNEQFF
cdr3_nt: TGTGCCAGCACTCAGGAGGCGGGGCCCGCAGCCAGGAGCTCCTACAATGAGCAGTTCTTC

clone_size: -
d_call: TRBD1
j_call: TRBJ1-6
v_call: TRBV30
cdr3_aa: CAWSRQGGSPLHF
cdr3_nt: TGTGCCTGGAGTCGACAGGGTGGATCACCCCTCCACTTT

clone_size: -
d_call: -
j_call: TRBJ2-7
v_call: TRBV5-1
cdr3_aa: CASSFNAGPTYEQYF
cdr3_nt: TGCGCCAGCAGCTTCAATGCGGGGCCGACCTACGAGCAGTACTTC

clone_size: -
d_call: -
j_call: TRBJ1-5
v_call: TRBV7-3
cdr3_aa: CASSLRQGCQPQHF
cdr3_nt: TGTGCCAGCAGCTTAAGGCAGGGTTGTCAGCCCCAGCATTTT

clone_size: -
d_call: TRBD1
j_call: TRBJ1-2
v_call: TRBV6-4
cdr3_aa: CASSSPVSPWTGVGGYTF
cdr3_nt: TGTGCCAGCAGTTCGCCTGTGTCCCCTTGGACAGGGGTGGGCGGCTACACCTTC

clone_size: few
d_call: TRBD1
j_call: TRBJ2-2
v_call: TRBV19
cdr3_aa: CASSTGTGVNTGELFF
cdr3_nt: TGTGCCAGTAGTACCGGGACAGGGGTGAACACCGGGGAGCTGTTTTTT

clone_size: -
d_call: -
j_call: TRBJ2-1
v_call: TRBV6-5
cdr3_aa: CASSYESDNEQFF
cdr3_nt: TGTGCCAGCAGTTACGAATCGGACAATGAGCAGTTCTTC

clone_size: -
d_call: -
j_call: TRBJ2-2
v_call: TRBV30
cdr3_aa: CALGGANTGELFF
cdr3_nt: TGTGCCTTGGGCGGGGCGAACACCGGGGAGCTGTTTTTT

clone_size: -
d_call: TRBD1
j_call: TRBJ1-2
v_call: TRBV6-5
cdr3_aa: CASSYHQTGKGGGYTF
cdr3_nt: TGTGCCAGCAGTTACCATCAGACAGGGAAGGGAGGAGGCTACACCTTC

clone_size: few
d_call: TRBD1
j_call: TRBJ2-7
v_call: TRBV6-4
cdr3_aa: CASSHRQGASIRPRSYEQYF
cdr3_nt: TGTGCCAGCAGTCACAGACAGGGGGCGTCAATCCGACCACGGTCCTACGAGCAGTACTTC

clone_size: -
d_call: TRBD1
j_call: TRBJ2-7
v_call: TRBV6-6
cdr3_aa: CASSQGAPWGEQYF
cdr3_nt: TGTGCCAGCAGCCAGGGGGCCCCGTGGGGCGAGCAGTACTTC

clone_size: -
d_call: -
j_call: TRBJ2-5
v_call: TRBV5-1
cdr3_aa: CASSFRDTKGETQYF
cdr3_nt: TGCGCCAGCAGCTTCCGGGACACCAAGGGGGAGACCCAGTACTTC

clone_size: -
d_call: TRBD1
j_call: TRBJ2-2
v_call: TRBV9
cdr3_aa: CASRGQAANTGELFF
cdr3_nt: TGTGCCAGCAGGGGACAGGCAGCTAACACCGGGGAGCTGTTTTTT

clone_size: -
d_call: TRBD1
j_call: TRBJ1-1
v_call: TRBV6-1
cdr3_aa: CASTLTGGWVAFF
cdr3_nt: TGTGCCAGCACTCTCACAGGGGGCTGGGTAGCTTTCTTT

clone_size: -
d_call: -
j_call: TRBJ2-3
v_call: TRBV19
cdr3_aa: CASSIAPTYPDTQYF
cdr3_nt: TGTGCCAGTAGTATAGCCCCGACTTACCCAGATACGCAGTATTTT

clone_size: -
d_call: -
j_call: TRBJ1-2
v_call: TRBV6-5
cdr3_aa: CASSYEDRYGYTF
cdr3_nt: TGTGCCAGCAGTTACGAGGATCGCTATGGCTACACCTTC

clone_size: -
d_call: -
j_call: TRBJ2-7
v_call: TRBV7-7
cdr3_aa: CAISTVQGNEQYF
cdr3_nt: TGTGCCATCTCTACGGTTCAGGGGAACGAGCAGTACTTC

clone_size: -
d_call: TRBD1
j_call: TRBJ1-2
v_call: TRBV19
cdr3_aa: CASSINKGANPYGYTF
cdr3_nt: TGTGCCAGTAGTATCAACAAGGGGGCAAACCCCTATGGCTACACCTTC

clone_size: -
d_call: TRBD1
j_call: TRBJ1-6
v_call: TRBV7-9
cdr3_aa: CASSVDRGSSPLHF
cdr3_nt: TGTGCCAGCAGCGTGGACAGGGGGAGTTCACCCCTCCACTTT

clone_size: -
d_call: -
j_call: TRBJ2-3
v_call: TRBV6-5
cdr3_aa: CASRPMDWRADTQYF
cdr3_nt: TGTGCCAGCAGACCGATGGACTGGCGGGCAGATACGCAGTATTTT

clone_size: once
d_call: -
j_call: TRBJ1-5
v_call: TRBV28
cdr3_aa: CASSLWVPQRSQPQHF
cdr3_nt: TGTGCCAGCAGTTTATGGGTCCCCCAGAGGAGTCAGCCCCAGCATTTT

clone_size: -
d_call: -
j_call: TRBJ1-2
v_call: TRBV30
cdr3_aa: CAWSIGDGRYEDGYTF
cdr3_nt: TGTGCCTGGAGTATCGGTGACGGAAGGTATGAGGATGGCTACACCTTC

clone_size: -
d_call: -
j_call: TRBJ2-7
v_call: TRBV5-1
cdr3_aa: CASKTGQGVSVQYF
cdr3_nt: TGCGCCAGCAAAACTGGTCAGGGCGTGAGCGTGCAGTACTTC

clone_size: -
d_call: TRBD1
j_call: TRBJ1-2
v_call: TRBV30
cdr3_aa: CAWSGQGEDGYTF
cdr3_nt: TGTGCCTGGAGTGGACAGGGGGAAGATGGCTACACCTTC

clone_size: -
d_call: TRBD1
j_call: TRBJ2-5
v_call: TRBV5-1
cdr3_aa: CASSLGGQTQETQYF
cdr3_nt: TGCGCCAGCAGCTTGGGGGGACAGACTCAAGAGACCCAGTACTTC

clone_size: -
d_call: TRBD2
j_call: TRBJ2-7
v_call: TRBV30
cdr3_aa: CAWSWGGGSYEQYF
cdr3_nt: TGTGCCTGGAGCTGGGGCGGGGGCTCCTACGAGCAGTACTTC

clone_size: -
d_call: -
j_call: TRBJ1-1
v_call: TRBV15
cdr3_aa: CATSRDRGLNTEAFF
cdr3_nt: TGTGCCACCAGCAGAGATCGGGGTCTGAACACTGAAGCTTTCTTT

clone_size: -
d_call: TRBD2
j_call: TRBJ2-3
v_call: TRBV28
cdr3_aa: CASSRSGLADTDTQYF
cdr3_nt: TGTGCCAGCAGTAGGTCAGGACTAGCGGACACAGATACGCAGTATTTT

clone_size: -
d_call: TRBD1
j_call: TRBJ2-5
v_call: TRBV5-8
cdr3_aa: CASSFDRGETQYF
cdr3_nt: TGTGCCAGCAGCTTTGACAGGGGGGAGACCCAGTACTTC

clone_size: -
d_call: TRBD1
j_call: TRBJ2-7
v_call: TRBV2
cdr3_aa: CASRLTGTGAPYEQYF
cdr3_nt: TGTGCCAGCAGACTCACCGGGACAGGTGCCCCCTACGAGCAGTACTTC